The 17 T cell receptor beta chains below come from one sample, sequenced in a study of human T cells and chemical hapten exposure. TCRdb ran MiXCR on the RACE reads and lists one entry per CDR3 protein. The sample lists about 68,000 distinct CDR3 sequences; about 10% were seen once. Specified time point: pre-sensitization, week 0. Treatment denoted: therapeutic diphenylcyclopropenone sensitization with weekly scalp DPC. The material was whole blood, obtained in connection with sensitization to the hapten diphenylcyclopropenone (DPC). The origin of the receptors is a woman aged 50 to 60 with alopecia areata. Some clones in this sample may be carry-over from other donors' samples.

This clonotype was observed at least ten times. J is TRBJ1-4 and V is TRBV2; D ambiguous. The CDR3 is made up of 13 amino acids. V lost 4 bases and J 8 bases, leaving 11 bases between the germline ends. Germline lookup yields CDR1 SNHLY and CDR2 FYNNEI. The CDR3 nucleotides read TGTGCCAGCAGTGTCCGGGCGGAAGAAAAACTGTTTTTT. Its protein is CASSVRAEEKLFF.

This clonotype has at least ten counts. The junction departs from the called germline gene at one end, perhaps through a read error. This chain uses TRBV7-7 with TRBJ2-1, with TRBD2 identical over 11 bases. The CDR3 is 15 residues long. Germline lookup yields CDR1 SSHAT and CDR2 FNYEAQ (reference sequence). CDR3 DNA: TGTGCTAGCAGCTTAGGACTAGCGGGTTACAATGAGCAGTTCTTC. Translation: CASSLGLAGYNEQFF.

The sample holds many counts of this clonotype. This chain uses TRBV6-6 with TRBJ2-5, with TRBD2 as a possible D gene (6 bases). CDR3 size: 14 residues. Germline V gene sequence: CDR1 MNHNY, CDR2 SVGAGI (reference sequence). Trimming stripped 7 bases from V and 0 bases from J, with 12 bases between. The CDR3 reads CASTTGGYQETQYF. As DNA, the CDR3 is TGTGCCAGCACCACTGGGGGGTACCAAGAGACCCAGTACTTC.

The V and J genes are TRBV6-2 or TRBV6-3 and TRBJ2-3, with D perhaps TRBD1 (5 bases). Germline CDR1 MNHEY, CDR2 SVGEGT. The CDR3 has 16 amino acids. Trimming took off 6 bases at V and 2 bases at J, with 18 bases between the two ends. The CDR3 loop reads CASSDWGSTFTDTQYF. DNA of the CDR3: TGTGCCAGCAGCGATTGGGGCAGTACCTTCACAGATACGCAGTATTTT.

This clonotype has just a few counts. This chain uses TRBV7-3 with TRBJ2-6, with D perhaps assigned TRBD1 or TRBD2 (6 bases each). V lost 5 bases, J lost 4 bases, and 15 bases lay in between. Germline V gives CDR1 SGHTA, CDR2 FQGTGA. This CDR3 is built from 16 residues. The CDR3 region has the DNA TGTGCCAGCAGCCCATGGGGGGCGCCCGGGGCCAACGTCCTGACTTTC. This gives the protein CASSPWGAPGANVLTF.

The genes are TRBV7-2 and TRBJ2-4; D remains unclear. CDR3 length equals 14 residues. Trimming removed 3 bases at V and 1 base at J, with 7 bases between. Germline V gene lookup returns CDR1 SGHTA and CDR2 FQGNSA. The CDR3 DNA reads TGTGCCAGCAGCTTTCCCGGGGCCAAAAACATTCAGTACTTC. It encodes CASSFPGAKNIQYF.

Many counts were recorded for this clonotype. The CDR3 spells CASSSGQGTDTQYF. Here the CDR3 DNA reads TGCGCCAGCAGCTCCGGACAGGGCACAGATACGCAGTATTTT. The chain is built from TRBV5-1 and TRBJ2-3; 7 nucleotides line up with TRBD1. Losses at the gene ends were 3 bases for V and 1 base for J; bases not matched to a gene: 2. From germline, CDR1 is SGHRS and CDR2 YFSETQ. The CDR3 sequence is 14 residues long.

This clonotype turned up a few times. The chain recombines TRBV7-9 with TRBJ1-1; D is unclear. Germline-derived CDR1 and CDR2 are SEHNR and FQNEAQ (reference sequence). Trimming stripped 4 bases from V and 1 base from J, with 10 bases between. This CDR3 is built from 14 residues. The CDR3 region has the DNA TGTGCCAGCAGCTCAGCAACGGGGAACACTGAAGCTTTCTTT. As protein: CASSSATGNTEAFF. The variable domain in full, with the rest retrieved from reference TRBV7-9 and TRBJ1-1, is DTGVSQNPRHKITKRGQNVTFRCDPISEHNRLYWYRQTLGQGPEFLTYFQNEAQLEKSRLLSDRFSAERPKGSFSTLEIQRTEQGDSAMYLCASSSATGNTEAFFGQGTRLTVV.

This clonotype has only a few counts. The V gene is TRBV5-5, the J gene TRBJ1-1, with 10 bases lining up with TRBD1. Germline CDR1 and CDR2: SGHKS and YYEKEE (reference sequence). Germline trimming cut 0 bases from V and 6 bases from J; bases unmatched to any gene: 5. CDR3 length equals 15 residues. CDR3 sequence: CASSLVRQGASEAFF. The CDR3 DNA is TGTGCCAGCAGCTTGGTGCGACAGGGGGCCTCTGAAGCTTTCTTT.

This clonotype was seen a handful of times. The genes are TRBV7-2 and TRBJ1-3; D gene ambiguous. Germline V lookup: CDR1 SGHTA, CDR2 FQGNSA. V lost 7 bases, J lost 0 bases, and 13 bases lay in between. This CDR3 has 15 amino acids. The CDR3 DNA reads as TGTGCCAGCACCTACAGTTTGAGCTCTGGAAACACCATATATTTT. Protein sequence: CASTYSLSSGNTIYF. Together with reference TRBV7-2 and TRBJ1-3, the CDR3 gives the full variable domain: GAGVSQSPSNKVTEKGKDVELRCDPISGHTALYWYRQSLGQGLEFLIYFQGNSAPDKSGLPSDRFSAERTGGSVSTLTIQRTQQEDSAVYLCASTYSLSSGNTIYFGEGSWLTVV.

This clonotype showed up many times. The chain is built from TRBV19 and TRBJ2-7, with D unresolved. The CDR3 covers 14 residues. The germline V gene encodes CDR1 LNHDA and CDR2 SQIVND (reference sequence). The V end lost 5 bases, the J end lost 0 bases, and 11 bases lay between the germline ends. CDR3 in amino acids: CASSPTTNSYEQYF. The CDR3 DNA follows: TGTGCCAGTAGTCCCACCACTAACTCCTACGAGCAGTACTTC.

A few counts support this clonotype. It is unclear where the CDR3 begins or ends on the DNA, so no DNA is shown, and the CDR3 is as TCRdb lists it. This CDR3 is CASRFRTSGRIGPTPGSCFF. The rearrangement uses TRBV12-2 and TRBJ2-2; TRBD2, the D gene given by the table, was not confirmed from the DNA. TRBV12-2 is deemed a pseudogene. The CDR3 length equals 20 residues, ends included.

This clonotype has at least ten counts. This rearrangement joins TRBV7-8 to TRBJ2-7, with a tentative D call TRBD2 (5 bases). The V and J ends lost 6 bases and 1 base respectively, with 13 bases between them. The CDR3 extends over 14 amino acids. Germline V CDR1 and CDR2: SGHVS, FQNEAQ. The CDR3 bases are TGTGCCAGCAGAGCGGACGGACCTTCCTACGAGCAGTACTTC. Encoded protein: CASRADGPSYEQYF.

This clonotype was found many times. The chain carries TRBV12-3 or TRBV12-4 and TRBJ2-1; D may match TRBD1 or TRBD2 (5 bases each). Trimming removed 4 bases at V and 4 bases at J, with 20 bases between. The CDR3 is made up of 17 amino acids. CDR3 sequence (DNA): TGTGCCAGCAGTTCCTTGACCGGGACCCTACGTTACAATGAGCAGTTCTTC. Translation: CASSSLTGTLRYNEQFF.

This clonotype was observed a few times. In DNA form, the CDR3 reads TGTGCCAGTAGTATAATACGCGGGACTGAAAAACTGTTTTTT. It codes for CASSIIRGTEKLFF. The rearrangement uses TRBV19 and TRBJ1-4, with D maybe TRBD1 (5 bases). From germline, CDR1 is LNHDA and CDR2 SQIVND (reference sequence). The CDR3 totals 14 residues. The V end was cut by 2 bases, the J end by 7 bases, with 11 bases between.

This clonotype has a handful of counts. The chain links TRBV20-1 to TRBJ2-1; D unresolved. The CDR3 is 10 amino acids. V lost 6 bases, J lost 8 bases, and 8 bases lay in between. Germline V gene sequence: CDR1 DFQATT, CDR2 SNEGSKA (reference sequence). This chain's CDR3 is CSAPTDEQFF. In DNA, the CDR3 is TGCAGTGCACCTACAGATGAGCAGTTCTTC.

This clonotype was picked up many times. V is TRBV10-2 and J is TRBJ1-1, with no clear D. V lost 0 bases and J lost 4, with 9 bases in between. CDR1 and CDR2 from the germline V gene are WSHSY and SAAADI. There are 14 residues in the CDR3. The CDR3 loop reads CASSESSGGTEAFF. The CDR3 DNA sequence: TGCGCCAGCAGTGAGTCGTCAGGCGGCACTGAAGCTTTCTTT.